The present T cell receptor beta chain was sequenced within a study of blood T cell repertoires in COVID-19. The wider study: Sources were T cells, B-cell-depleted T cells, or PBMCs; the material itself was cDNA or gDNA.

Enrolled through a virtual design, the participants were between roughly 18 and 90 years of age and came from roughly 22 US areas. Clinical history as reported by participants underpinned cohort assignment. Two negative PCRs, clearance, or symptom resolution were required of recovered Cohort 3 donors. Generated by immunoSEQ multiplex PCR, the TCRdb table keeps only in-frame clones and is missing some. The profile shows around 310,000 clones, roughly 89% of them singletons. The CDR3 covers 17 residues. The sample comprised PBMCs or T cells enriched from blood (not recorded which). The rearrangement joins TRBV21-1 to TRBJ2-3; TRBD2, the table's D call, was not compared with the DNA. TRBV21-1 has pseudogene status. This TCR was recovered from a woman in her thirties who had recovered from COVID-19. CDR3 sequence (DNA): TGTGCCAGCAGCAAGGGACTAGCGGGAGGGCCAACAGATACGCAGTATTTT. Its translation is CASSKGLAGGPTDTQYF.